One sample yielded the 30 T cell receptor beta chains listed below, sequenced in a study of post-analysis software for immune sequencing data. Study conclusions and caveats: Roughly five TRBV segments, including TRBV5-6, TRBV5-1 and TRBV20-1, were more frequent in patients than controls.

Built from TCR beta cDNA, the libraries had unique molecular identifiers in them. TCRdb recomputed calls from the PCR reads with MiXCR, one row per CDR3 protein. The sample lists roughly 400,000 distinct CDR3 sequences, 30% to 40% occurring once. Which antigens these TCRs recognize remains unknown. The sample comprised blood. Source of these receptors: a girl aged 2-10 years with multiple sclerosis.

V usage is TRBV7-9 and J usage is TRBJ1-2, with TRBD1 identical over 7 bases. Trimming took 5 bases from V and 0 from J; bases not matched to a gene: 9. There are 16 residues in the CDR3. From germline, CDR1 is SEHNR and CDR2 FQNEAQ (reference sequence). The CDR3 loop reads CASSNSGGQANYGYTF. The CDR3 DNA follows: TGTGCCAGCAGCAACTCCGGAGGACAGGCTAACTATGGCTACACCTTC.

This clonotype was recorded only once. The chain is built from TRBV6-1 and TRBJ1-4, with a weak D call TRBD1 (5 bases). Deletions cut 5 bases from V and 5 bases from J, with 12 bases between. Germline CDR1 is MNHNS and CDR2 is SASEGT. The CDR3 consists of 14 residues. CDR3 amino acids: CASSIWGGNEKLFF. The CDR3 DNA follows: TGTGCCAGCAGTATATGGGGGGGGAATGAAAAACTGTTTTTT.

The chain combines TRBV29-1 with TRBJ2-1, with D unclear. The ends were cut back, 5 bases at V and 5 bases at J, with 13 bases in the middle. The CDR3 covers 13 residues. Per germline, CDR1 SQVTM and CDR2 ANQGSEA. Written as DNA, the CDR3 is TGCAGCGTTTTCAAGATTTCCCACAATGAGCAGTTCTTC. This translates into CSVFKISHNEQFF.

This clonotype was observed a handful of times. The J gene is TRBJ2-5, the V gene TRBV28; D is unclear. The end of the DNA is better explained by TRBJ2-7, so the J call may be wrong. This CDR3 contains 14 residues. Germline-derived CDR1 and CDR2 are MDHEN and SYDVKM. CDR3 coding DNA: TGTGCCAGCACCAACGGACCTTTTCCTTACGAGCAGTACTTC. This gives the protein CASTNGPFPYEQYF.

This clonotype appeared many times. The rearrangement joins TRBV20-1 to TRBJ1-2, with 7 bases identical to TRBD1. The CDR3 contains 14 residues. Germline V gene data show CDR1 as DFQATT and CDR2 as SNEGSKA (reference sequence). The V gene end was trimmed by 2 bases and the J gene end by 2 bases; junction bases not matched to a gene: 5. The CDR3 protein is CSARRDSLNYGYTF. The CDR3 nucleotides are TGCAGTGCTAGAAGGGACAGCCTAAACTATGGCTACACCTTC.

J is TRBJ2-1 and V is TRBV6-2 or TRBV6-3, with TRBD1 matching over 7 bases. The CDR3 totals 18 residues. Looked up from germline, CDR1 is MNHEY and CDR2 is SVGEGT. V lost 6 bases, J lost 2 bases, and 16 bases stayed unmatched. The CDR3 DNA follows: TGTGCCAGCAGCCACAGGGGCGACCGACTGAAACCCTACAATGAGCAGTTCTTC. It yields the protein CASSHRGDRLKPYNEQFF.

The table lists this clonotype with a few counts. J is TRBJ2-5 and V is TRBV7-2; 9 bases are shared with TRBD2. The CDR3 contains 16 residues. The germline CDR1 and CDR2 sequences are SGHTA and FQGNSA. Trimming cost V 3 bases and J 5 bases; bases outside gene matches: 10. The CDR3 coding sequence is TGTGCCAGCAGCTTTCGTCTCGCTAGCGGGATTGAGACCCAGTACTTC. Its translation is CASSFRLASGIETQYF.

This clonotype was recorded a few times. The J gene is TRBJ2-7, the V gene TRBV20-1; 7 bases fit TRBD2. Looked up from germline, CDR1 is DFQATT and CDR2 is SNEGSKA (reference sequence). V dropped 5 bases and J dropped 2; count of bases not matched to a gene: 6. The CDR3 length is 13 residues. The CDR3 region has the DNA TGCAGTGCTTCGGGGGGAGGTCCCTACGAGCAGTACTTC. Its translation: CSASGGGPYEQYF.

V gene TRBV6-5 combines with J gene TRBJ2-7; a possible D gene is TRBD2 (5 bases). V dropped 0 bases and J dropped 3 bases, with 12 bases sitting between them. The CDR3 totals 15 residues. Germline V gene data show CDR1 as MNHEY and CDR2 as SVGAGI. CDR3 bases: TGTGCCAGCAGTTACTCGGGCGGACTTGGCTACGAGCAGTACTTC. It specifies CASSYSGGLGYEQYF.

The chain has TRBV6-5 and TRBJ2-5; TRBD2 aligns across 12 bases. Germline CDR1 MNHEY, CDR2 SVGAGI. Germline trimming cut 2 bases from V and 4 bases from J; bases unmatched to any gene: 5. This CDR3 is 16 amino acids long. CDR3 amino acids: CASSYLAGGHAETQYF. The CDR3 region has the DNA TGTGCCAGCAGTTACCTAGCGGGGGGGCATGCAGAGACCCAGTACTTC.

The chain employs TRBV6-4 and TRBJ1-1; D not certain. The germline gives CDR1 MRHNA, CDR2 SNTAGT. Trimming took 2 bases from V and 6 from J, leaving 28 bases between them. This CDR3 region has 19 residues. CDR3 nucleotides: TGTGCCAGCAGTGACGCAAAAGGCAGGATAGGATTAGTGGGTCCTGAAGCTTTCTTT. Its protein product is CASSDAKGRIGLVGPEAFF.

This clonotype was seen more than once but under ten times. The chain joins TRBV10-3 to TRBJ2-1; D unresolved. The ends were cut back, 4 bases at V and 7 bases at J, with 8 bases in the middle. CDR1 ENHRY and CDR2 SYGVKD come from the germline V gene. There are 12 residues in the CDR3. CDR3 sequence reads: CAISAGVNEQFF. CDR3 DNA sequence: TGTGCCATCAGTGCTGGGGTAAATGAGCAGTTCTTC.

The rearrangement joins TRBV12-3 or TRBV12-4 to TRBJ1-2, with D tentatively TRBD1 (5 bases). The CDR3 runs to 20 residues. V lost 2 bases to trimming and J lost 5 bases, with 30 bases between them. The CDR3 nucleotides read TGTGCCAGCAGTTTATGGGTCCCCGCGAGGGGCGTGGGGCTCTATTATGGCTACACCTTC. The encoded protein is CASSLWVPARGVGLYYGYTF.

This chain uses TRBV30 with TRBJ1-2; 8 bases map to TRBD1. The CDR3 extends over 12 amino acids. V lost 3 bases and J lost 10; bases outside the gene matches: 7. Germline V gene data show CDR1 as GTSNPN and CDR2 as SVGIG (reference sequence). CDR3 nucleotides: TGTGCCTGGAGAGGACAGGGTAGTACCTACACCTTC. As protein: CAWRGQGSTYTF.

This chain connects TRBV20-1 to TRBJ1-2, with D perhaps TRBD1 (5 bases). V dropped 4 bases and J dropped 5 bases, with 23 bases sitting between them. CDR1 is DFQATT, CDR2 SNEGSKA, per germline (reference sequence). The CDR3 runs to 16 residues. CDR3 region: CSATRGGRVADYGYTF. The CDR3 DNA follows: TGCAGTGCTACGAGAGGTGGCAGGGTAGCGGATTATGGCTACACCTTC.

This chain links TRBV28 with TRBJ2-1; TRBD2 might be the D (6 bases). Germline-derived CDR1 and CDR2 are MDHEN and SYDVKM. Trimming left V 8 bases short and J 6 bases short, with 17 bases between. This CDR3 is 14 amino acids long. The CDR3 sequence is CASLRDGTRNEQFF. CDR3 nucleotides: TGTGCCAGCCTACGGGACGGGACTCGCAATGAGCAGTTCTTC.

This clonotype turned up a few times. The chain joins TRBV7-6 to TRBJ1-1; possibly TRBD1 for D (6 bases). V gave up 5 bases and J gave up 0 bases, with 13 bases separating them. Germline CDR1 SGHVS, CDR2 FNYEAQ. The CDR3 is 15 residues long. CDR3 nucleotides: TGTGCCAGCAGCGCCGGACAGTTACTGAACACTGAAGCTTTCTTT. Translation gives CASSAGQLLNTEAFF.

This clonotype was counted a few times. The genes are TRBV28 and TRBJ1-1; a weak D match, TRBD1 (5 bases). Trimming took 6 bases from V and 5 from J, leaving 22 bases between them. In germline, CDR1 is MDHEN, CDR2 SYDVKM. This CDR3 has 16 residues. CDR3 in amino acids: CASSSGPGSWGTEAFF. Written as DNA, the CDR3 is TGTGCCAGCAGCTCGGGACCCGGGTCTTGGGGGACTGAAGCTTTCTTT. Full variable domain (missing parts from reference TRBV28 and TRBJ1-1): DVKVTQSSRYLVKRTGEKVFLECVQDMDHENMFWYRQDPGLGLRLIYFSYDVKMKEKGDIPEGYSVSREKKERFSLILESASTNQTSMYLCASSSGPGSWGTEAFFGQGTRLTVV.

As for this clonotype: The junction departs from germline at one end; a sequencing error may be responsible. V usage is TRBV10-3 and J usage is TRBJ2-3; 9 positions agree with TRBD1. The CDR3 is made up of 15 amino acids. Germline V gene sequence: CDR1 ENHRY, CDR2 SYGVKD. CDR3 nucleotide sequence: TGTGCCATCAGTGAGTCTGGGACAGGGACAGATACGCGGTATTTT. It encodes CAISESGTGTDTRYF.

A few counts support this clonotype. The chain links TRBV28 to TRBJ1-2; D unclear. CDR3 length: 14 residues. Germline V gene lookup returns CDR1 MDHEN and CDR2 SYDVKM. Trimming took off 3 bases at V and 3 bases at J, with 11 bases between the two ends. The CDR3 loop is CASSLASRDYGYTF. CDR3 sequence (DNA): TGTGCCAGCAGTTTGGCCTCTCGAGACTATGGCTACACCTTC.

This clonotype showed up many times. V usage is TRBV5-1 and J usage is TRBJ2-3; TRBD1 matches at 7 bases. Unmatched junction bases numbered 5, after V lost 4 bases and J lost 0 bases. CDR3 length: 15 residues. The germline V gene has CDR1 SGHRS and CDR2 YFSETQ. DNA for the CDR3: TGCGCCAGCAGCCTCCGGACAGGTAGCACAGATACGCAGTATTTT. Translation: CASSLRTGSTDTQYF.

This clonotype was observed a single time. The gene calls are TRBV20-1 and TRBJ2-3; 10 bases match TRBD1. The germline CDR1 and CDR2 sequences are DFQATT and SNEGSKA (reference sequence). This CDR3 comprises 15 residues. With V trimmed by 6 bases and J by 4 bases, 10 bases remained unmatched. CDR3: CSATSTGGGADTQYF. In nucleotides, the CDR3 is TGCAGTGCGACTTCGACAGGGGGCGGTGCAGATACGCAGTATTTT.

In DNA, the CDR3 is TGCGCCAGCAGCCATTCTTCCCCTCGGGGCAGGGGGAACAATGAGCAGTTCTTC. It specifies CASSHSSPRGRGNNEQFF. The V and J genes are TRBV4-3 and TRBJ2-1, with TRBD1 matching 7 bases. After removal of 3 bases from V and 5 bases from J, the junction contained 16 bases not matched to a gene. The CDR3 loop spans 18 amino acids. CDR1 is LGHNA and CDR2 is YSLEER in the germline V gene.

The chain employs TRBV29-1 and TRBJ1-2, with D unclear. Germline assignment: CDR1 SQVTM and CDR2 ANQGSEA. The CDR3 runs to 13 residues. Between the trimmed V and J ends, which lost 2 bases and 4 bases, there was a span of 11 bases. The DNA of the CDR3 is TGCAGCGTTGAATCTAAGGGAAGCTATGGCTACACCTTC. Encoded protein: CSVESKGSYGYTF.

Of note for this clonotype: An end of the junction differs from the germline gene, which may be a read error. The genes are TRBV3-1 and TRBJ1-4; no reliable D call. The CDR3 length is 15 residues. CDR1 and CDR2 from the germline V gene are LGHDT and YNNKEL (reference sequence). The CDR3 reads CASSQVGLRPEKRFF. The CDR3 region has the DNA TGTGCCAGCAGCCAAGTAGGACTTCGGCCCGAAAAACGGTTTTTT.

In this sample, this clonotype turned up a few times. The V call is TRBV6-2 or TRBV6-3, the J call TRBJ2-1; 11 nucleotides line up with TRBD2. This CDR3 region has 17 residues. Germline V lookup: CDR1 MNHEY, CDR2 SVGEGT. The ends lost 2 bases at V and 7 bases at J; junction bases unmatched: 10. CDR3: CASSYPFSGRAKNEQFF. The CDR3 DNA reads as TGTGCCAGCAGTTACCCATTTAGCGGGAGGGCCAAGAATGAGCAGTTCTTC.

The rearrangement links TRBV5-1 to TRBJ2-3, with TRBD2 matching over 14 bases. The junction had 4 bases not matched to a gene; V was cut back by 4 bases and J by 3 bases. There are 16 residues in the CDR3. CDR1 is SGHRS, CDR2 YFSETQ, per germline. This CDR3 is CASSGGTSGSTDTQYF. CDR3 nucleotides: TGCGCCAGCAGCGGAGGGACTAGCGGGAGTACAGATACGCAGTATTTT.

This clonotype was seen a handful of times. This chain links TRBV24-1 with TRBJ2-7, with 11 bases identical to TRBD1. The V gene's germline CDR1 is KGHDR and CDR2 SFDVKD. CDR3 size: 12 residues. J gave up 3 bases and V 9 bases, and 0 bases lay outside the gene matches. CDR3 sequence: CATGTGGYEQYF. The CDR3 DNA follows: TGTGCCACCGGGACAGGGGGCTACGAGCAGTACTTC.

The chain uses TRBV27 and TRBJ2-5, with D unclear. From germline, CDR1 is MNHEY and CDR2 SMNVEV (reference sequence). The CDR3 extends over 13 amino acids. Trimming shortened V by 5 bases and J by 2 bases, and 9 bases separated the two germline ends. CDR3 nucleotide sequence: TGTGCCAGCAGTCCAATATCACAAGAGACCCAGTACTTC. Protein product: CASSPISQETQYF.

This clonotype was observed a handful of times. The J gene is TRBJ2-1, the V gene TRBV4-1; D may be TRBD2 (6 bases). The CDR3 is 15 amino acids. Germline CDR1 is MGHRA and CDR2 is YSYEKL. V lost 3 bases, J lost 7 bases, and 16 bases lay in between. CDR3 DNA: TGCGCCAGCAGCCATTCCGGAGGGCGTAGTAATGAGCAGTTCTTC. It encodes CASSHSGGRSNEQFF.